The 10 T cell receptor beta chains below come from one sample, sequenced in a study of T cells after yellow fever vaccination. TCRdb re-called the 5' RACE reads with MiXCR, one entry per CDR3 protein. The sample contains 150,000 to 200,000 distinct CDR3 sequences, around 9.3% of which appear only once. The sample was CD8+ T cells sorted from PBMCs, taken 45 days after the yellow fever booster vaccination. Source of these receptors: a man younger than 35 who received the YFV17D yellow fever vaccine.

This clonotype occurred a few times. This chain joins TRBV14 and TRBJ2-1; perhaps TRBD2 as D (6 bases). With 1 base removed from V and 12 bases from J, the gap between germline ends came to 13 bases. This CDR3 is 13 amino acids long. The germline CDR1 and CDR2 sequences are SGHDN and FVKESK. CDR3 nucleotides: TGTGCCAGCAGCCAAGTGGGGGGTTCTCGGCAGTTCTTC. This encodes CASSQVGGSRQFF.

Here the CDR3 DNA reads TGTGCCACCACAACGGGACGGGTGAACACTGAAGCTTTCTTT. Its translation is CATTTGRVNTEAFF. The rearrangement joins TRBV10-3 to TRBJ1-1, with D possibly matching TRBD1 (5 bases). CDR1 is ENHRY and CDR2 is SYGVKD in the germline V gene. The CDR3 is made up of 14 amino acids. V lost 10 bases and J lost 0, with 15 bases in between.

The chain has TRBV24-1 and TRBJ2-5; TRBD1 is a possible D gene (6 bases). Trimming took off 4 bases at V and 4 bases at J, with 15 bases between the two ends. The germline V gene has CDR1 KGHDR and CDR2 SFDVKD. CDR3 length: 15 amino acids. DNA of the CDR3: TGTGCCACCAGTGAATTATCACAGGGTGGAGAGACCCAGTACTTC. Translated: CATSELSQGGETQYF.

In this sample, this clonotype turned up a few times. The V call is TRBV27, the J call TRBJ2-1, with D unresolved. V was cut by 1 base and J by 5 bases, with 9 bases left in between. CDR1 and CDR2 from the germline V gene are MNHEY and SMNVEV (reference sequence). The CDR3 length is 14 residues. CDR3 in DNA: TGTGCCAGCAGTTTATGGGCAGGCGACAATGAGCAGTTCTTC. It yields the protein CASSLWAGDNEQFF.

This clonotype showed up just a few times. The rearrangement joins TRBV5-5 to TRBJ1-1; no clear D. The germline V gene encodes CDR1 SGHKS and CDR2 YYEKEE (reference sequence). This CDR3 region has 12 residues. The germline V and J ends were trimmed by 2 bases and 4 bases, with 6 bases remaining between them. The CDR3 is CASSFVSTEAFF. In nucleotides, the CDR3 is TGTGCCAGCAGCTTTGTGAGCACTGAAGCTTTCTTT.

The chain recombines TRBV7-2 with TRBJ2-5; 8 bases match TRBD2. CDR1 and CDR2 from the germline V gene are SGHTA and FQGNSA. CDR3 length equals 16 residues. Trimming removed 5 bases from V and 4 bases from J; junction bases left unmatched: 12. The CDR3 DNA follows: TGTGCCAGCAGCCTCCTCGCTTTAGCGGGGACAGAGACCCAGTACTTC. Translated: CASSLLALAGTETQYF. Complete variable domain (other parts from reference TRBV7-2 and TRBJ2-5): GAGVSQSPSNKVTEKGKDVELRCDPISGHTALYWYRQSLGQGLEFLIYFQGNSAPDKSGLPSDRFSAERTGGSVSTLTIQRTQQEDSAVYLCASSLLALAGTETQYFGPGTRLLVL.

This clonotype has only a few counts. The CDR3 protein is CASSLGTGESYLREKLFF. CDR3 DNA sequence: TGTGCCAGCAGCCTTGGGACAGGGGAATCTTATCTTCGTGAAAAACTGTTTTTT. V usage is TRBV16 and J usage is TRBJ1-4; 10 nucleotides agree with TRBD1. V trimming: 4 bases; J trimming: 7 bases; junction bases outside the gene matches: 15. The CDR3 sequence is 18 residues long. Per the germline V gene, CDR1 is KGHSY and CDR2 is FQNENV.

The V call is TRBV5-1, the J call TRBJ1-5, with 11 bases that match TRBD1. Unmatched junction bases numbered 5, after V lost 3 bases and J lost 6 bases. Germline values: CDR1 SGHRS, CDR2 YFSETQ. This CDR3 region has 15 residues. CDR3 amino acids: CASSSGTGGSQPQHF. CDR3 nucleotides: TGCGCCAGCAGCTCCGGGACAGGGGGTTCTCAGCCCCAGCATTTT.

V is TRBV6-6 and J is TRBJ2-5; the match to TRBD1 covers 9 bases. From germline, CDR1 is MNHNY and CDR2 SVGAGI (reference sequence). J gave up 5 bases and V 6 bases, and 7 bases lay outside the gene matches. This CDR3 contains 14 residues. The DNA for the CDR3 is TGTGCCAGCAGCCGGGACAGGGATGTCGAGACCCAGTACTTC. The encoded protein is CASSRDRDVETQYF.

In its sample, this clonotype was seen a few times. J is TRBJ2-7 and V is TRBV7-9; D perhaps matches TRBD1 (5 bases). Looked up from germline, CDR1 is SEHNR and CDR2 is FQNEAQ (reference sequence). This CDR3 comprises 13 residues. Trimming shortened V by 5 bases and J by 4 bases, and 12 bases separated the two germline ends. The CDR3 sequence: CASSPPRVYEQYV. CDR3 DNA: TGTGCCAGCAGCCCGCCCAGGGTTTACGAGCAGTACGTC.